This record concerns one T cell receptor (beta chain) sequence. What this receptor recognizes is not known. Base qualities are not at hand, and no much larger clone is one base apart. The sample comes from a study of somatic mutations in cytotoxic T cells in rheumatoid arthritis (dated by TCRdb to 2017 to 2019). With respect to the entire study: Right after diagnosis and prior to the start of any treatment, approximately 30 ml EDTA of peripheral blood was drawn from patients. To characterize clonality, the study used TCRB deep sequencing while asking whether somatic mutations are carried by expanded CD8+ T-cell clones in newly diagnosed, untreated rheumatoid arthritis. Median age was essentially the same in the patient group and the control group. Some V beta antibody-stained T-cell populations were flow-sorted on a FACSAria II or Sony SH800 at nearly 100% purity, and sorted V beta1+ cells also underwent TCRB sequencing. A total of 65 rheumatoid arthritis patients and 20 or so healthy controls underwent TCRB deep sequencing.

TCRB CDR3 sequencing used the immunoSEQ assay on genomic DNA. The original methods were these. Patient CD8+ clones larger than 1% were compared against published virus-specific TCRB sequences, and only a few matched. Only productive TCRB rearrangements were included in the analyses. Clonality was expressed as a Shannon entropy-based productive clonality index, with each clone defined by a unique TCRB CDR3 sequence. Repertoire overlap for a pair of samples was computed from each clone's template counts relative to total templates per sample. V-gene usage measured by flow cytometry correlated with TCRB sequencing V-gene usage, with a Spearman r of about 0.61. TCRdb mirrors the immuneACCESS table, restricted to in-frame sequences. Some clones are absent from its copies; in checked studies, under half trace to an unresolved V gene, and the reason for the others is unknown. That table supplies the V and J calls and clone size; D and trimming were determined from the DNA. The sample profile shows about 19,000 clones; approximately 67% of them were found once. The ten most abundant clones make up about 20% of the sample.

CD4+ and CD8+ cells were isolated by positive magnetic bead selection on an AutoMACS, and purity was checked by flow cytometry. Clonal expansions were first screened by flow cytometry with a TCR V beta antibody panel, then characterized by TCRB deep sequencing of sorted CD8+ fractions. Ficoll-Paque PLUS density gradient separation was used to isolate peripheral blood mononuclear cells. DNA from CD4-enriched, CD8-enriched or PBMC samples was extracted using Nucleospin Tissue or Tissue XS kits and then quantified on a Qubit 2.0 fluorometer. What the authors observed across the whole study: Rheumatoid arthritis patients and age-matched healthy controls did not significantly differ in CD8+ T-cell clonality. The antigen targets of the expanded CD8+ clones were unknown, and absence from virus-specific databases did not rule out viral specificity. CD8+ clonality increased with age in patients (Spearman r ≈ 0.49) but not in healthy controls. In about an eighth of the roughly 60 patients the largest CD8+ clone exceeded 20% of CD8+ cells, and several identical CD8+ TCRB sequences were shared between blood and synovial fluid.

Sequencing was carried out using CD8+ T cells sorted from blood. This clonotype was sampled from an adult with rheumatoid arthritis.

CDR3 protein: CAISARTEDSAIGYTF. The bases read TGTGCCATCAGTGCGCGGACGGAGGACAGCGCGATCGGCTACACCTTC. The V and J genes are TRBV10-3 and TRBJ1-2, with a weak D call of TRBD1 (6 bases match). Measured from the cysteine to the phenylalanine, the CDR3 is 16 residues long. The CDR3 DNA has 48 bases and is translated from base 1. V is pared back by 4 bases and J by 8 bases, with 23 bases lying between the germline termini. Taken from the germline V gene, the CDR1 and CDR2 loops are ENHRY and SYGVKD.